The 26 T cell receptor beta chains below all came from one sample that was sequenced in a study of technical replicates of blood from several donors. The data were produced by immunoSEQ multiplex PCR, yet TCRdb's version contains in-frame clones alone and is incomplete. The data contain roughly 80,000 clones, about 91% of them singletons. The sequencing input was T cells isolated from PBMCs. The source of these receptors is a human donor in good health.

The rearrangement links TRBV5-6 to TRBJ1-6, with D unresolved. The CDR3 has 15 amino acids. From germline, CDR1 is SGHDT and CDR2 YYEEEE. Trimming took 0 bases from V and 10 from J, leaving 14 bases between them. The CDR3, as DNA: TGTGCCAGCAGCTTGGAACGGGGATTATTCTCACCCCTCCACTTT. Amino acids: CASSLERGLFSPLHF.

This chain joins TRBV2 and TRBJ1-1, with TRBD1 matching 7 bases. J gave up 2 bases and V 5 bases, and 5 bases lay outside the gene matches. The CDR3 sequence is 14 residues long. Germline V CDR1 and CDR2: SNHLY, FYNNEI. The CDR3 is CASSQTGYNTEAFF. CDR3 bases: TGTGCCAGCAGTCAGACAGGGTACAACACTGAAGCTTTCTTT.

The V and J genes are TRBV2 and TRBJ2-7, with 10 bases that match TRBD2. The CDR3 sequence is 14 residues long. Germline V CDR1 and CDR2: SNHLY, FYNNEI. Trimming removed 7 bases from V and 6 bases from J; junction bases left unmatched: 9. Here the CDR3 reads CASMWASGSLEQYF. The CDR3 region has the DNA TGTGCCAGCATGTGGGCTAGCGGGAGCCTCGAGCAGTACTTC.

The chain combines TRBV7-8 with TRBJ2-7; no clear D. The CDR3 loop spans 13 amino acids. The V gene's germline CDR1 is SGHVS and CDR2 FQNEAQ. Trimming removed 10 bases from V and 5 bases from J, with 18 bases in between. DNA of the CDR3: TGTGCCATCCCAGGATTGGTTCCGGACGAGCAGTACTTC. The encoded protein is CAIPGLVPDEQYF.

The chain employs TRBV2 and TRBJ1-3; possibly TRBD1 for D (6 bases). CDR3 length equals 14 residues. The germline CDR1 and CDR2 sequences are SNHLY and FYNNEI. Trimming removed 3 bases from V and 4 bases from J, with 10 bases in between. CDR3 nucleotides: TGTGCCAGCAGTGATTGGGGGCGAGGAAACACCATATATTTT. It yields the protein CASSDWGRGNTIYF. The full variable domain, in which reference TRBV2 and TRBJ1-3 provide the parts outside the CDR3, is EPEVTQTPSHQVTQMGQEVILRCVPISNHLYFYWYRQILGQKVEFLVSFYNNEISEKSEIFDDQFSVERPDGSNFTLKIRSTKLEDSAMYFCASSDWGRGNTIYFGEGSWLTVV.

The rearrangement links TRBV5-5 to TRBJ2-1; TRBD2 matches 8 bases. The CDR3 totals 17 residues. V lost 2 bases to trimming and J lost 8 bases; unmatched junction nucleotides: 15. Germline CDR1 is SGHKS and CDR2 is YYEKEE (reference sequence). CDR3 sequence (DNA): TGTGCCAGCAGCTTCCCGAATCCTAGCGGGTCTGTCGATGAGCAGTTCTTC. Translation gives CASSFPNPSGSVDEQFF.

This chain connects TRBV7-9 to TRBJ2-7, with 12 bases matching TRBD1. This CDR3 region has 16 residues. With V trimmed by 8 bases and J by 0 bases, 8 bases remained unmatched. From germline, CDR1 is SEHNR and CDR2 FQNEAQ (reference sequence). The CDR3 protein is CASLGTGGHSSYEQYF. CDR3 DNA: TGTGCCAGCCTCGGGACAGGGGGCCATAGCTCCTACGAGCAGTACTTC.

V is TRBV29-1 and J is TRBJ1-4; D is unresolved. Between the trimmed V and J ends, which lost 0 bases and 14 bases, there was a span of 10 bases. This CDR3 has 11 amino acids. Germline V CDR1 and CDR2: SQVTM, ANQGSEA. CDR3 bases: TGCAGCGTTGAAGATCAACATTCGCTGTTTTTT. The encoded protein is CSVEDQHSLFF.

V and J are TRBV6-4 and TRBJ2-1; weak D call: TRBD1 (5 bases). This CDR3 has 14 residues. CDR1 and CDR2 (germline): MRHNA, SNTAGT. The ends were cut back, 4 bases at V and 8 bases at J, with 15 bases in the middle. DNA for the CDR3: TGTGCCAGCAGTGCGCAGGGTATCAGCGATGAGCAGTTCTTC. Translating it yields CASSAQGISDEQFF.

This clone has only a few counts. This chain links TRBV4-1 with TRBJ2-1; perhaps TRBD2 as D (5 bases). This CDR3 spans 14 amino acids. The V end lost 3 bases, the J end lost 1 base, and 7 bases lay between the germline ends. Germline assignment: CDR1 MGHRA and CDR2 YSYEKL. Here the CDR3 DNA reads TGCGCCAGCAGCCAGAGCGGTTCCTACAATGAGCAGTTCTTC. This translates into CASSQSGSYNEQFF.

The J gene is TRBJ2-5, the V gene TRBV5-4; 7 bases agree with TRBD1. Germline assignment: CDR1 SGHNT and CDR2 YYREEE (reference sequence). The CDR3 runs to 15 residues. The junction had 10 bases not matched to a gene; V was cut back by 3 bases and J by 5 bases. This CDR3 is CASSSRQGELETQYF. Written as DNA, the CDR3 is TGTGCCAGCAGCTCACGACAGGGAGAGTTGGAGACCCAGTACTTC.

This clone came up once. This chain connects TRBV10-3 to TRBJ1-4; 11 bases are shared with TRBD1. Per the germline V gene, CDR1 is ENHRY and CDR2 is SYGVKD. CDR3 length: 17 amino acids. The V gene end was trimmed by 10 bases and the J gene end by 4 bases; junction bases not matched to a gene: 14. As DNA, the CDR3 is TGTGCCACCTACCCTGGACAGGGGGCGGGGGTTAATGAAAAACTGTTTTTT. Translating it yields CATYPGQGAGVNEKLFF.

The chain couples TRBV29-1 to TRBJ2-5; 8 positions agree with TRBD2. There are 13 residues in the CDR3. Per germline, CDR1 SQVTM and CDR2 ANQGSEA. J gave up 5 bases and V 6 bases, and 8 bases lay outside the gene matches. As DNA, the CDR3 is TGCAGCGTCCCCGGGAGGGCCAGGGAGACCCAGTACTTC. Amino acids: CSVPGRARETQYF. Full variable domain (missing parts from reference TRBV29-1 and TRBJ2-5): SAVISQKPSRDICQRGTSLTIQCQVDSQVTMMFWYRQQPGQSLTLIATANQGSEATYESGFVIDKFPISRPNLTFSTLTVSNMSPEDSSIYLCSVPGRARETQYFGPGTRLLVL.

The CDR3 DNA reads as TGTGCCAGCAGTCCCCGACAAAGACCTCAGCCCCAGCATTTT. Translation: CASSPRQRPQPQHF. J is TRBJ1-5 and V is TRBV6-1, with D unresolved. The V end was cut by 5 bases, the J end by 6 bases, with 14 bases between. This CDR3 has 14 amino acids. Germline-derived CDR1 and CDR2 are MNHNS and SASEGT.

In this sample, this clone turned up once. The chain couples TRBV7-9 to TRBJ1-2; D remains unclear. Germline lookup yields CDR1 SEHNR and CDR2 FQNEAQ (reference sequence). CDR3 length: 14 amino acids. V was trimmed by 1 base and J by 2 bases, leaving 8 bases between them. CDR3 coding DNA: TGTGCCAGCAGCTTAGGGTTTCAGAACTATGGCTACACCTTC. It codes for CASSLGFQNYGYTF.

The chain uses TRBV27 and TRBJ2-3; no firm D call. The CDR3 spans 15 residues. Trimming pared 4 bases from V and 2 bases from J, leaving 13 bases between. Germline-derived CDR1 and CDR2 are MNHEY and SMNVEV (reference sequence). CDR3: CASSSREAYTDTQYF. As DNA, the CDR3 is TGTGCCAGCAGTTCCCGAGAGGCTTACACAGATACGCAGTATTTT.

This clone was detected only a few times. The chain couples TRBV27 to TRBJ2-3; TRBD2 matches at 9 bases. V trimming: 3 bases; J trimming: 4 bases; junction bases outside the gene matches: 5. Germline V lookup: CDR1 MNHEY, CDR2 SMNVEV (reference sequence). CDR3 length: 15 residues. As DNA, the CDR3 is TGTGCCAGCAGTTTTGTAGCGGGAGTCGCAGATACGCAGTATTTT. This translates into CASSFVAGVADTQYF.

The V and J genes are TRBV2 and TRBJ2-1; 10 bases match TRBD2. The CDR3 totals 16 residues. The J segment lost 4 bases and the V segment lost 5 bases, leaving 8 bases of the junction unmatched. Per the germline V gene, CDR1 is SNHLY and CDR2 is FYNNEI. The CDR3 protein is CASSQRELAGYNEQFF. The CDR3 coding sequence is TGTGCCAGCAGTCAAAGAGAACTAGCGGGATACAATGAGCAGTTCTTC.

The chain joins TRBV2 to TRBJ2-7; 7 bases align to TRBD1. Germline V CDR1 and CDR2: SNHLY, FYNNEI. The V segment lost 6 bases and the J segment 5 bases; nucleotides outside the gene matches: 7. The CDR3 spans 13 residues. The DNA of the CDR3 is TGTGCCAGCAGGGAAAGAGACAGGGACGAGCAGTACTTC. This gives the protein CASRERDRDEQYF.

The chain combines TRBV6-5 with TRBJ2-3; a weak D match, TRBD1 (5 bases). CDR1 and CDR2 from the germline V gene are MNHEY and SVGAGI. V was clipped by 0 bases and J by 3 bases, with 10 bases between them. The CDR3 is 15 residues long. CDR3 residues: CASSYSPGLTDTQYF. In DNA form, the CDR3 reads TGTGCCAGCAGTTACTCTCCAGGGTTGACAGATACGCAGTATTTT.

This chain joins TRBV7-9 and TRBJ1-4; weak D call: TRBD1 (6 bases). The CDR3 runs 14 residues. In germline, CDR1 is SEHNR, CDR2 FQNEAQ (reference sequence). The V gene lost 4 bases and the J gene lost 4 bases, with 10 bases spanning the gap. CDR3 sequence: CASSSQGSNEKLFF. CDR3 sequence (DNA): TGTGCCAGCAGCTCACAGGGAAGTAATGAAAAACTGTTTTTT.

This CDR3 is CASRGRESWNEQFF. DNA for the CDR3: TGTGCCTCCCGAGGGCGGGAGAGTTGGAATGAGCAGTTCTTC. This chain uses TRBV28 with TRBJ2-1, with TRBD2 identical over 7 bases. V lost 11 bases and J lost 7; bases outside the gene matches: 14. In germline, CDR1 is MDHEN, CDR2 SYDVKM. This CDR3 is 14 amino acids long.

The gene calls are TRBV2 and TRBJ1-1; 8 positions match TRBD1. J gave up 5 bases and V 7 bases, and 12 bases lay outside the gene matches. This CDR3 has 15 residues. Germline assignment: CDR1 SNHLY and CDR2 FYNNEI. CDR3: CASIRVGQGGTEAFF. The CDR3 coding sequence is TGTGCCAGCATAAGAGTCGGACAGGGAGGAACTGAAGCTTTCTTT.

The J gene is TRBJ1-2, the V gene TRBV6-1; D is uncertain. The V and J ends lost 2 bases and 2 bases respectively, with 12 bases between them. CDR3 length equals 15 residues. Germline CDR1 MNHNS, CDR2 SASEGT. The CDR3 nucleotides are TGTGCCAGCAGTGAATCAATCTACAGAAACTATGGCTACACCTTC. Protein sequence: CASSESIYRNYGYTF.

The count of this clone is one. The chain has TRBV18 and TRBJ2-7; D uncertain. The V gene lost 3 bases and the J gene lost 0 bases, with 9 bases spanning the gap. This CDR3 has 14 amino acids. Germline CDR1 and CDR2: KGHSH and LQKENI. The CDR3 nucleotides read TGTGCCAGCTCACCCGTAGTGAGCTCCTACGAGCAGTACTTC. Amino acids: CASSPVVSSYEQYF.

J is TRBJ2-1 and V is TRBV9; 8 bases are a match to TRBD2. Trimming cost V 4 bases and J 4 bases; bases outside gene matches: 10. The CDR3 covers 16 residues. Looked up from germline, CDR1 is SGDLS and CDR2 is YYNGEE. The CDR3 DNA sequence: TGTGCCAGCAGCTTGCCGGGACTAGGGGGATACAATGAGCAGTTCTTC. The encoded protein is CASSLPGLGGYNEQFF.